Below, 21 T cell receptor beta chains from the same sample are listed, as sequenced in a study of technical replicates of blood from a handful of donors (dated by TCRdb to about 2017). Libraries came from the immunoSEQ multiplex PCR assay. In TCRdb, the immuneACCESS table is reduced to in-frame sequences with V and J assigned. These tables do not hold every clone; where another copy was compared, an unresolved V gene accounts for under half, and the others remain unexplained. The sample records tens of thousands of clones, roughly four fifths of which are singletons. 3% to 4.5% of the sample is held by the ten biggest clonotypes. The sample was PBMCs. These receptors all stem from a human donor in good health. Some clones in this sample may be carry-over from other donors' samples.

The sample holds a few counts of this clone. The CDR3 DNA reads as TGCGCCAGCAGCGCCTCGACAGACCCTAATCAGCCCCAGCATTTT. Protein sequence: CASSASTDPNQPQHF. The chain has TRBV5-1 and TRBJ1-5; tentatively, D is TRBD1 (5 bases). CDR1 SGHRS and CDR2 YFSETQ come from the germline V gene. The V end lost 4 bases, the J end lost 4 bases, and 15 bases lay between the germline ends. The CDR3 covers 15 residues.

The chain joins TRBV28 to TRBJ1-2, with 7 bases matching TRBD1. Unmatched junction bases numbered 6, after V lost 5 bases and J lost 6 bases. CDR1 and CDR2 from the germline V gene are MDHEN and SYDVKM. The CDR3 extends over 13 amino acids. Here the CDR3 reads CASSITGADGYTF. The CDR3 DNA is TGTGCCAGCAGTATTACAGGGGCGGATGGCTACACCTTC.

The chain has TRBV4-1 and TRBJ2-2; D perhaps matches TRBD1 (6 bases). V lost 3 bases and J lost 4, with 12 bases in between. This CDR3 has 15 amino acids. CDR1 and CDR2 from the germline V gene are MGHRA and YSYEKL. DNA for the CDR3: TGCGCCAGCAGCCACCGGGACATATTCACCGGGGAGCTGTTTTTT. Protein: CASSHRDIFTGELFF.

This rearrangement joins TRBV7-9 to TRBJ1-5; 7 nucleotides agree with TRBD1. Trimming at V came to 5 bases and at J to 7 bases, leaving 11 bases not matched to a gene. The V gene's germline CDR1 is SEHNR and CDR2 FQNEAQ (reference sequence). The CDR3 sequence is 15 residues long. CDR3 region: CASSQGQVIDQPQHF. Here the CDR3 DNA reads TGTGCCAGCAGCCAAGGACAGGTGATAGACCAGCCCCAGCATTTT.

This sequence joins TRBV4-1 and TRBJ2-4; perhaps TRBD1 as D (7 bases). Germline V CDR1 and CDR2: MGHRA, YSYEKL. Trimming removed 1 base at V and 3 bases at J, with 13 bases between. The CDR3 totals 16 residues. CDR3 loop: CASSQVGGGVKNIQYF. The CDR3 DNA sequence: TGCGCCAGCAGCCAAGTTGGAGGGGGCGTCAAAAACATTCAGTACTTC.

V and J are TRBV12-5 and TRBJ1-5; D unclear. V was clipped by 2 bases and J by 5 bases, with 4 bases between them. Germline V lookup: CDR1 LGHNT, CDR2 FRNRAP. This CDR3 has 12 residues. In DNA form, the CDR3 reads TGTGCTAGTGGTTTGTTCGATCAGCCCCAGCATTTT. Translation: CASGLFDQPQHF.

This rearrangement joins TRBV7-7 to TRBJ2-5; TRBD2 agrees at 9 bases. The CDR3 consists of 14 residues. The ends lost 5 bases at V and 3 bases at J; junction bases unmatched: 4. Looked up from germline, CDR1 is SSHAT and CDR2 is FNYEAQ (reference sequence). The CDR3 spells CASSPGLAKETQYF. The CDR3 nucleotides read TGTGCCAGCAGCCCCGGACTAGCGAAAGAGACCCAGTACTTC. The full variable domain, completed using reference TRBV7-7 and TRBJ2-5, is GAGVSQSPRYKVTKRGQDVTLRCDPISSHATLYWYQQALGQGPEFLTYFNYEAQPDKSGLPSDRFSAERPEGSISTLTIQRTEQRDSAMYRCASSPGLAKETQYFGPGTRLLVL.

The chain joins TRBV18 to TRBJ1-5; D gene unclear. With 3 bases removed from V and 0 bases from J, the gap between germline ends came to 9 bases. The CDR3 runs to 15 residues. The germline CDR1 and CDR2 sequences are KGHSH and LQKENI. The CDR3 DNA sequence: TGTGCCAGCTCACCTGGGCACAATAGCAATCAGCCCCAGCATTTT. It specifies CASSPGHNSNQPQHF.

This clone appeared once. V is TRBV5-1 and J is TRBJ1-1, with no clear D. Trimming removed 1 base at V and 2 bases at J, with 9 bases between. The CDR3 covers 14 residues. Germline V gene lookup returns CDR1 SGHRS and CDR2 YFSETQ. This CDR3 is CASSLSTANTEAFF. The CDR3 DNA follows: TGCGCCAGCAGCTTGTCTACAGCAAACACTGAAGCTTTCTTT.

The chain employs TRBV5-5 and TRBJ1-1, with D uncertain. V was pared by 2 bases and J by 1 base, with 6 bases between. CDR1 is SGHKS and CDR2 is YYEKEE in the germline V gene (reference sequence). This CDR3 spans 13 amino acids. DNA of the CDR3: TGTGCCAGCAGCTTAAGAGGGAACACTGAAGCTTTCTTT. Protein sequence: CASSLRGNTEAFF.

The chain uses TRBV5-4 and TRBJ1-6; D is perhaps TRBD1 (5 bases). The CDR3 length is 15 residues. V was trimmed by 1 base and J by 10 bases, leaving 15 bases between them. Germline assignment: CDR1 SGHNT and CDR2 YYREEE (reference sequence). The CDR3 region is CASSLTAGPISPLHF. As DNA, the CDR3 is TGTGCCAGCAGCTTGACAGCAGGGCCAATCTCACCCCTCCACTTT.

This clone was seen a few times. V gene TRBV5-1 combines with J gene TRBJ1-1; 7 nucleotides match TRBD1. J gave up 3 bases and V 4 bases, and 6 bases lay outside the gene matches. CDR3 length equals 14 residues. From germline, CDR1 is SGHRS and CDR2 YFSETQ. The CDR3 bases are TGCGCCAGCAGCCCCCGGACAGGCCACACTGAAGCTTTCTTT. As protein: CASSPRTGHTEAFF.

In nucleotides, the CDR3 is TGTGCCAGCAAGAGAGGGCGGGAGACCCAGTACTTC. Its protein is CASKRGRETQYF. The genes are TRBV11-1 and TRBJ2-5; TRBD2 is a possible D gene (5 bases). Germline CDR1 is SGHAT and CDR2 is FQDESV (reference sequence). The V end was cut by 7 bases, the J end by 5 bases, with 11 bases between. The CDR3 length is 12 residues.

This chain joins TRBV4-2 and TRBJ1-1, with D unclear. This CDR3 contains 14 residues. Germline CDR1 LGHNA, CDR2 YNFKEQ. V shed 0 bases and J shed 0 bases, with 5 bases lying between them. The CDR3 spells CASSQEHMNTEAFF. Written as DNA, the CDR3 is TGTGCCAGCAGCCAAGAACACATGAACACTGAAGCTTTCTTT.

The chain combines TRBV5-6 with TRBJ2-5; weak D call: TRBD2 (5 bases). The CDR3 contains 15 residues. Germline V gives CDR1 SGHDT, CDR2 YYEEEE. Between the trimmed V and J ends, which lost 4 bases and 5 bases, there was a span of 18 bases. The CDR3 DNA follows: TGTGCCAGCAGCCCCACCGGGATATACGACGAGACCCAGTACTTC. Protein sequence: CASSPTGIYDETQYF.

The V call is TRBV7-2, the J call TRBJ2-1; the match to TRBD2 covers 7 bases. Germline V gene data show CDR1 as SGHTA and CDR2 as FQGNSA. The CDR3 consists of 13 residues. V shed 3 bases and J 8 bases; nucleotides not matched to a gene: 4. CDR3 in DNA: TGTGCCAGCAGCTTGAGACTAGCCGATGAGCAGTTCTTC. Translated: CASSLRLADEQFF.

J is TRBJ1-1 and V is TRBV12-5; D call uncertain. This CDR3 contains 13 residues. Trimming removed 9 bases from V and 1 base from J, with 12 bases in between. Germline V lookup: CDR1 LGHNT, CDR2 FRNRAP. The DNA of the CDR3 is TGTGCTAGCATAACACACGCGAACACTGAAGCTTTCTTT. Encoded protein: CASITHANTEAFF.

The genes are TRBV6-5 and TRBJ1-1; D is undetermined. V lost 6 bases, J lost 1 base, and 15 bases lay in between. Germline lookup yields CDR1 MNHEY and CDR2 SVGAGI. The CDR3 totals 15 residues. The CDR3 loop is CASRFPHSSNTEAFF. In DNA form, the CDR3 reads TGTGCCAGCAGATTCCCCCACAGCTCGAACACTGAAGCTTTCTTT.

The rearrangement links TRBV7-3 to TRBJ2-3, with D hard to call. CDR3 length: 17 amino acids. Germline V gives CDR1 SGHTA, CDR2 FQGTGA. Trimming cost V 2 bases and J 4 bases, with 19 bases left between them. DNA of the CDR3: TGTGCCAGCAGCTTATTGGGCGTCTCACAAGGCGCAGATACGCAGTATTTT. As protein: CASSLLGVSQGADTQYF.

This rearrangement joins TRBV30 to TRBJ1-3, with D possibly matching TRBD1 (5 bases). The CDR3 totals 14 residues. Germline-derived CDR1 and CDR2 are GTSNPN and SVGIG (reference sequence). The V gene lost 3 bases and the J gene lost 4 bases, with 13 bases spanning the gap. In DNA form, the CDR3 reads TGTGCCTGGAGCTCAGGGTATTCGGGAAACACCATATATTTT. It encodes CAWSSGYSGNTIYF.

This chain connects TRBV7-2 to TRBJ2-7; 8 bases fit TRBD1. Germline CDR1 and CDR2: SGHTA and FQGNSA. The CDR3 runs to 14 residues. V lost 4 bases to trimming and J lost 7 bases; unmatched junction nucleotides: 9. The CDR3 DNA follows: TGTGCCAGCAGCTATGGACAGGGTATGGGGGAGCAGTACTTC. It codes for CASSYGQGMGEQYF.